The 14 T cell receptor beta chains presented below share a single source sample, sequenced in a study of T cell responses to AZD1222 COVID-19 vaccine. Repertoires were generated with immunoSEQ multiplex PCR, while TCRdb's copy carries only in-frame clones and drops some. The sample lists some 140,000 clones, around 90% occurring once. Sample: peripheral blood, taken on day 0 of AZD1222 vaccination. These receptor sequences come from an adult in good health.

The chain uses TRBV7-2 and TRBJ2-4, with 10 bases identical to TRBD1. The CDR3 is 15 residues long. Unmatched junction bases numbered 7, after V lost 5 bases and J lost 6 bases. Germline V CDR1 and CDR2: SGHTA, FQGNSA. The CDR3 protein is CASSPLRTGGNIQYF. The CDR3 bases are TGTGCCAGCAGCCCGTTGAGGACAGGGGGAAACATTCAGTACTTC.

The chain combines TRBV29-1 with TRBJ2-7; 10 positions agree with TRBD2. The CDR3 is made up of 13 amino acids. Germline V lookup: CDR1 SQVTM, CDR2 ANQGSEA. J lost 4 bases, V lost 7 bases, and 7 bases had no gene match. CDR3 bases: TGCAGCGCAGGAAGCGGGAGGGGTTACGAGCAGTACTTC. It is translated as CSAGSGRGYEQYF.

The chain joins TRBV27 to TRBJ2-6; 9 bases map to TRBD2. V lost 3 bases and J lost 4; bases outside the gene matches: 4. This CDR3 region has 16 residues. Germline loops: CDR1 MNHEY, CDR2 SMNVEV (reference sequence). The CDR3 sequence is CASSLGLADGANVLTF. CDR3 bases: TGTGCCAGCAGTTTGGGACTAGCTGACGGGGCCAACGTCCTGACTTTC.

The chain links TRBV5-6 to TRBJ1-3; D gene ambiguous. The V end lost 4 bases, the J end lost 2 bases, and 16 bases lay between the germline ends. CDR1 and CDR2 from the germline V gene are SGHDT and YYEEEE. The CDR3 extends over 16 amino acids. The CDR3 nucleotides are TGTGCCAGCAGCCCTTTACTGGCTATCCCTGGAAACACCATATATTTT. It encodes CASSPLLAIPGNTIYF.

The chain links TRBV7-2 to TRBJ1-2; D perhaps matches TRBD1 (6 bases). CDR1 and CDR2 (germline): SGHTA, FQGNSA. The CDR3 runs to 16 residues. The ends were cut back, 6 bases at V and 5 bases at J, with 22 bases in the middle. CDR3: CASSPTKDSAWYGYTF. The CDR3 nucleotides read TGTGCCAGCAGTCCGACGAAGGACAGTGCATGGTATGGCTACACCTTC.

The CDR3 here is CASSQDWAGGATGELFF. The CDR3 coding sequence is TGCGCCAGCAGCCAAGATTGGGCGGGAGGGGCCACCGGGGAGCTGTTTTTT. The chain recombines TRBV4-3 with TRBJ2-2; 9 bases map to TRBD2. The CDR3 runs 17 residues. V was clipped by 0 bases and J by 4 bases; unmatched bases: 6. Germline lookup yields CDR1 LGHNA and CDR2 YSLEER.

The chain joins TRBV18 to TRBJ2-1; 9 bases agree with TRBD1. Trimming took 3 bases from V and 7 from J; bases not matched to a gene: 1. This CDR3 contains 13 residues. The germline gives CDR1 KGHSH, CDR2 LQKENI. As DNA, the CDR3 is TGTGCCAGCTCACCGGGACAGGGAAATGAGCAGTTCTTC. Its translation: CASSPGQGNEQFF.

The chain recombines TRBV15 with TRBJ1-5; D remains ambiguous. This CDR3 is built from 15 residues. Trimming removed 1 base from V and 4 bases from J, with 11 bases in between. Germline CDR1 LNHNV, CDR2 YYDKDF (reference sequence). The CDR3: CATSRGRTDNQPQHF. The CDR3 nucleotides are TGTGCCACCAGCAGAGGAAGGACCGATAATCAGCCCCAGCATTTT.

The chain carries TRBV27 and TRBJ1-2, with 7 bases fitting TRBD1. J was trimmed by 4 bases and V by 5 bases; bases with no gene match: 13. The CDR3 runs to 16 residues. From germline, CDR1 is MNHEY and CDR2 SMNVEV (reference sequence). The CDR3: CASSPTSWDRVYGYTF. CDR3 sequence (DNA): TGTGCCAGCAGTCCCACGTCTTGGGACAGAGTCTATGGCTACACCTTC.

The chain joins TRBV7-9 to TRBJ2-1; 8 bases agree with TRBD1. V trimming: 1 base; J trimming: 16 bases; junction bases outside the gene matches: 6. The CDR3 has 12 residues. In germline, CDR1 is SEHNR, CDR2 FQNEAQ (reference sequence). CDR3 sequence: CASSLEAGGGFF. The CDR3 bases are TGTGCCAGCAGCTTAGAGGCAGGGGGCGGTTTCTTC.

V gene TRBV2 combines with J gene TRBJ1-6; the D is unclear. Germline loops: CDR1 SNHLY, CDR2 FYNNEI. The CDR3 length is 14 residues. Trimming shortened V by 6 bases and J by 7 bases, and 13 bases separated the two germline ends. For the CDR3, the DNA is TGTGCCAGCAGCCCTATTAGGCAGAATTCACCCCTCCACTTT. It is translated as CASSPIRQNSPLHF. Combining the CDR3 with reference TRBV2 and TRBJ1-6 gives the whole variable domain EPEVTQTPSHQVTQMGQEVILRCVPISNHLYFYWYRQILGQKVEFLVSFYNNEISEKSEIFDDQFSVERPDGSNFTLKIRSTKLEDSAMYFCASSPIRQNSPLHFGNGTRLTVT.

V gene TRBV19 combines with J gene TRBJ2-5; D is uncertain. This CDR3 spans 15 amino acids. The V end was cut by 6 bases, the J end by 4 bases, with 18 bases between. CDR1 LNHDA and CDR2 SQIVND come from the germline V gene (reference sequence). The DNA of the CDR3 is TGTGCCAGTAGCATTGATGTCGGCACCCCAGAGACCCAGTACTTC. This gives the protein CASSIDVGTPETQYF. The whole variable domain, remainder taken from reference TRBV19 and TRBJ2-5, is DGGITQSPKYLFRKEGQNVTLSCEQNLNHDAMYWYRQDPGQGLRLIYYSQIVNDFQKGDIAEGYSVSREKKESFPLTVTSAQKNPTAFYLCASSIDVGTPETQYFGPGTRLLVL.

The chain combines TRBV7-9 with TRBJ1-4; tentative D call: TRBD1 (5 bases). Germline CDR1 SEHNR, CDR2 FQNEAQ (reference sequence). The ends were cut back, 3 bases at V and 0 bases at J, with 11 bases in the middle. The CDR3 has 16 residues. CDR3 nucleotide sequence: TGTGCCAGCAGCTTGGGGACGTTAGCAACTAATGAAAAACTGTTTTTT. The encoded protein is CASSLGTLATNEKLFF.

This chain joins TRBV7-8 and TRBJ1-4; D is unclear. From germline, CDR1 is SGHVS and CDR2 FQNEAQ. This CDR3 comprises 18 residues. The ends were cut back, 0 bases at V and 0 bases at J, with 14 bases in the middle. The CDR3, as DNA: TGTGCCAGCAGCTTAGCGATGTCATGGGCCCCAACTAATGAAAAACTGTTTTTT. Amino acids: CASSLAMSWAPTNEKLFF. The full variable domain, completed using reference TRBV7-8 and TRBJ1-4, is GAGVSQSPRYKVAKRGQDVALRCDPISGHVSLFWYQQALGQGPEFLTYFQNEAQLDKSGLPSDRFFAERPEGSVSTLKIQRTQQEDSAVYLCASSLAMSWAPTNEKLFFGSGTQLSVL.